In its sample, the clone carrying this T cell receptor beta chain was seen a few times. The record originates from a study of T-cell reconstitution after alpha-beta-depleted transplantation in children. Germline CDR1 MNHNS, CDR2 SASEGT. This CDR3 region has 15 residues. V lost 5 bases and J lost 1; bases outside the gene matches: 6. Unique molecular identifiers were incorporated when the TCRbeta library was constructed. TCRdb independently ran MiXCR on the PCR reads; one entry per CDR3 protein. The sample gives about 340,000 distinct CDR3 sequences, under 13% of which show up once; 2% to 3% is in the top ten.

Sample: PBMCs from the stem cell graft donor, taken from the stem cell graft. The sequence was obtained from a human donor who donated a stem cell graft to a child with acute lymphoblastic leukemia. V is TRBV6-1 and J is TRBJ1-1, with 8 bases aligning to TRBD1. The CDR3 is CASSPQGVGNTEAFF. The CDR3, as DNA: TGTGCCAGCAGTCCACAGGGGGTCGGGAACACTGAAGCTTTCTTT.